What follows are 14 T cell receptor beta chains derived from one specimen sequenced in a study of cytomegalovirus exposure and HLA in healthy donors. The PCR had 60 Vbeta and 13 Jbeta primers. Measured with immunoSEQ multiplex PCR; TCRdb has only the in-frame clones, and not every one. Found here are 200,000 to 250,000 clones, 85% of them singletons; the top ten hold around 1.4%. The sequencing input was PBMCs. These receptors all come from a human donor in good health.

V usage is TRBV6-1 and J usage is TRBJ2-5; TRBD2 matches at 14 bases. Trimming cost V 6 bases and J 7 bases; bases outside gene matches: 4. This CDR3 comprises 14 residues. CDR1 and CDR2 from the germline V gene are MNHNS and SASEGT. CDR3 sequence (DNA): TGTGCCAGCAGGGGGACTAGCGGGAGTGGGACCCAGTACTTC. Protein: CASRGTSGSGTQYF.

This chain joins TRBV15 and TRBJ2-5; D may be TRBD2 (6 bases). With 1 base removed from V and 3 bases from J, the gap between germline ends came to 9 bases. CDR3 length equals 14 residues. The germline gives CDR1 LNHNV, CDR2 YYDKDF (reference sequence). The CDR3 bases are TGTGCCACCAGCAGAGGGGAGGTTAAAGAGACCCAGTACTTC. Translating it yields CATSRGEVKETQYF. The variable domain in full, completed from reference TRBV15 and TRBJ2-5, reads DAMVIQNPRYQVTQFGKPVTLSCSQTLNHNVMYWYQQKSSQAPKLLFHYYDKDFNNEADTPDNFQSRRPNTSFCFLDIRSPGLGDTAMYLCATSRGEVKETQYFGPGTRLLVL.

V and J are TRBV5-1 and TRBJ2-5; TRBD2 agrees at 10 bases. The CDR3 is 15 residues long. With V trimmed by 4 bases and J by 2 bases, 5 bases remained unmatched. The germline CDR1 and CDR2 sequences are SGHRS and YFSETQ. CDR3 in amino acids: CASSVQTSGQETQYF. As DNA, the CDR3 is TGCGCCAGCAGCGTCCAGACTAGCGGGCAAGAGACCCAGTACTTC.

This chain joins TRBV25-1 and TRBJ2-7; the match to TRBD2 covers 8 bases. The CDR3 covers 15 residues. V shed 1 base and J 4 bases; nucleotides not matched to a gene: 6. CDR1 is MGHDK and CDR2 is SYGVNS in the germline V gene. CDR3 protein: CASSESGSGIYEQYF. DNA for the CDR3: TGTGCCAGCAGTGAATCGGGTAGCGGGATATACGAGCAGTACTTC.

The chain carries TRBV7-9 and TRBJ1-2; a weak D match, TRBD1 (6 bases). V was cut by 4 bases and J by 2 bases, with 11 bases left in between. Per the germline V gene, CDR1 is SEHNR and CDR2 is FQNEAQ (reference sequence). The CDR3 consists of 14 residues. CDR3 loop: CASSSRDKNYGYTF. CDR3 DNA sequence: TGTGCCAGCAGCTCTCGGGACAAGAACTATGGCTACACCTTC.

A remark on this clone: Other nucleotide sequences in the sample specify the same CDR3. The chain has TRBV28 and TRBJ2-7; 12 bases align to TRBD2. V trimming: 6 bases; J trimming: 4 bases; junction bases outside the gene matches: 4. The CDR3 runs 14 residues. Looked up from germline, CDR1 is MDHEN and CDR2 is SYDVKM. The CDR3 reads CASRTGTSGYEQYF. The CDR3 nucleotides are TGTGCCAGCAGGACCGGGACTAGCGGGTACGAGCAGTACTTC.

The chain carries TRBV9 and TRBJ2-2; possibly TRBD1 for D (5 bases). Germline V CDR1 and CDR2: SGDLS, YYNGEE. The CDR3 is 14 amino acids. The germline V and J ends were trimmed by 8 bases and 2 bases, with 13 bases remaining between them. The CDR3 is CASNYRPNTGELFF. CDR3 in DNA: TGTGCCAGTAACTACAGGCCTAACACCGGGGAGCTGTTTTTT.

This clone was seen just once. This chain links TRBV4-1 with TRBJ2-1, with D unclear. This CDR3 spans 13 amino acids. Trimming removed 4 bases from V and 6 bases from J, with 10 bases in between. Germline lookup yields CDR1 MGHRA and CDR2 YSYEKL. Here the CDR3 reads CASSPLELNEQFF. The CDR3 DNA is TGCGCCAGCAGCCCCCTTGAGCTCAATGAGCAGTTCTTC.

V usage is TRBV19 and J usage is TRBJ1-1; D is possibly TRBD1 (6 bases). V gave up 6 bases and J gave up 0 bases, with 11 bases separating them. The CDR3 runs to 14 residues. Germline CDR1 is LNHDA and CDR2 is SQIVND (reference sequence). The DNA of the CDR3 is TGTGCCAGTAGAGAACAGGGTTTGAACACTGAAGCTTTCTTT. Translating it yields CASREQGLNTEAFF.

The chain employs TRBV6-1 and TRBJ1-5; D uncertain. Trimming pared 2 bases from V and 5 bases from J, leaving 10 bases between. Germline CDR1 and CDR2: MNHNS and SASEGT. The CDR3 covers 14 residues. This CDR3 reads CASSEIRRDQPQHF. CDR3 sequence (DNA): TGTGCCAGCAGTGAAATAAGGAGGGATCAGCCCCAGCATTTT.

Of note for this clone: At the DNA level, this CDR3 is encoded by other sequences in the same sample as well. V gene TRBV28 combines with J gene TRBJ2-3; no clear D. Germline values: CDR1 MDHEN, CDR2 SYDVKM. V was clipped by 5 bases and J by 6 bases, with 9 bases between them. This CDR3 is built from 12 residues. In DNA, the CDR3 is TGTGCCAGCAGTCCCCCGAGGGATACGCAGTATTTT. It encodes CASSPPRDTQYF.

The chain links TRBV28 to TRBJ1-1; 9 nucleotides agree with TRBD1. The V segment lost 6 bases and the J segment 10 bases; nucleotides outside the gene matches: 3. This CDR3 comprises 11 residues. CDR1 MDHEN and CDR2 SYDVKM come from the germline V gene. The CDR3 region has the DNA TGTGCCAGCAGCCAGGACAGGGGAGCTTTCTTT. Protein product: CASSQDRGAFF. The variable domain in full, completed from reference TRBV28 and TRBJ1-1, reads DVKVTQSSRYLVKRTGEKVFLECVQDMDHENMFWYRQDPGLGLRLIYFSYDVKMKEKGDIPEGYSVSREKKERFSLILESASTNQTSMYLCASSQDRGAFFGQGTRLTVV.

This clone appeared a single time. V and J are TRBV28 and TRBJ2-7, with D maybe TRBD2 (6 bases). The CDR3 totals 14 residues. Germline CDR1 is MDHEN and CDR2 is SYDVKM. Trimming removed 11 bases from V and 1 base from J, with 18 bases in between. As DNA, the CDR3 is TGTGCCTGCCGTGGGGGAGGTGTATCCTACGAGCAGTACTTC. Its protein is CACRGGGVSYEQYF. Based on the CDR3 plus reference TRBV28 and TRBJ2-7, the full variable domain is DVKVTQSSRYLVKRTGEKVFLECVQDMDHENMFWYRQDPGLGLRLIYFSYDVKMKEKGDIPEGYSVSREKKERFSLILESASTNQTSMYLCACRGGGVSYEQYFGPGTRLTVT.

The chain carries TRBV25-1 and TRBJ2-3, with D possibly TRBD1 on 6 matching bases. This CDR3 is built from 15 residues. Per the germline V gene, CDR1 is MGHDK and CDR2 is SYGVNS. V was cut by 11 bases and J by 0 bases, with 18 bases left in between. The CDR3 DNA reads as TGTGCCCTTTATTACAGGGTTGGGAGCACAGATACGCAGTATTTT. Protein product: CALYYRVGSTDTQYF.